This T cell receptor beta chain was identified in a study of memory CD4+ T cells and cytomegalovirus serostatus (dated by TCRdb to between 2018 and 2021). Study-wide context: The roughly 33 healthy Belgian adults in the cohort included 9 who were CMV seropositive and 24 who were CMV seronegative. The study sequenced CD4+ memory TCRbeta repertoires of a Belgian cohort with known cytomegalovirus serostatus to replicate a published TCR-based CMV serostatus classifier. Overall study results and their limits: A median bootstrapped AUC of around 0.94 with a 95% CI of 0.76-1.00 was achieved on the Belgian cohort by the original-framework classifier. Among the 150 to 200 previously reported CMV-associated TCRbeta sequences, some 69 showed up in the CD4+ memory repertoires, with each one found in between one and five individuals. The results were read as suggesting that the CMV-associated TCR signature is, for the most part, present in the CD4+ memory repertoire. Only CD4+CD45RO+ memory cells were sequenced, in contrast to the original study, which included naive and memory CD4+ and CD8+ populations. For predicting CMV serostatus, the median bootstrapped AUC was about 0.95 using the original framework and over 0.9 using a US-trained random forest.

Genomic DNA was extracted from sorted cells with the Quick-DNA Microprep Kit. Amplification of TCRbeta DNA was done with the immunoSEQ hsTCRbeta kit, following the protocol from the manufacturer. An Illumina MiSeq instrument was used to sequence the TCRbeta libraries. The authors' analysis ran thus. After out-of-frame sequences were removed, 2 million to 2.5 million distinct TCRbeta sequences remained, averaging about 67,000 per individual. Two values were used to score each individual: the count of 150 to 200 previously reported CMV-associated TCRbeta sequences and the total count of productive distinct TCRbeta sequences. A beta-binomial model was reimplemented in Python, and scikit-learn random forests with default parameters were trained on data from the US cohort. Classifier performance on the Belgian cohort was summarized as median AUC with percentile confidence intervals calculated over 10,000 bootstrap iterations. The immuneACCESS repertoire file appears here via TCRdb, limited to in-frame rearrangements. These files lack a portion of the clones; in checked studies, under half of the deficit traces to unresolved V genes, and the cause of the others is not known. The V and J calls and the clone size are those of that table, but D and trimming were determined from the DNA. Across this sample there are about 44,000 clones, with around three quarters seen only once. More than 0.95% of the sample is held by the ten biggest clonotypes.

On this clone: Its cognate antigen has yet to be identified. No much larger clonotype is one base removed from it; base qualities were not supplied.

CDR1 and CDR2 (SEHNR, FQNEAQ) derive from the germline V gene (reference sequence). Reading from cysteine to phenylalanine, the CDR3 counts 12 amino acids. Of all the DNA, just the CDR3 is kept, 36 bases in frame from base 1. The junction carries 10 bases between V and J, which are trimmed by 3 bases and 8 bases respectively. Single viable CD3+CD4+CD8-CD45RO+ cells were sorted as memory CD4+ T cells on a FACSAria II. CMV serostatus was determined using a Roche Elecsys assay that detects serum IgG against CMV pp150, pp28, p38 and p52. After the samples were thawed, total CD4+ T cells were enriched through positive selection using CD4 magnetic microbeads. Samples originated from another study that specifically interrogated the CD4+ T cell memory repertoire. Peripheral blood mononuclear cells were isolated and cryopreserved following standard operating procedures; serum was stored at -80 °C. Staining used CD3-PerCP (BW264/56), CD4-APC (RPA-T4), CD45RO-PE (UCHT1) and CD8-Pacific Orange (3B5) antibodies, with Sytox blue excluding non-viable cells.

Source material: memory CD4+ T cells from blood. The sequence derives from an adult in good health and CMV-seronegative. In this chain, TRBV7-9 is recombined with TRBJ1-2; no D gene is confidently identified. CDR3 protein: CASSLMGWGYTF. The DNA sequence is given as TGTGCCAGCAGCTTGATGGGGTGGGGCTACACCTTC.